This T cell receptor (beta chain) originates from a study of shared clonotypes between healthy human individuals. Trimming cost V 7 bases and J 2 bases, with 8 bases left between them. This CDR3 is built from 13 residues. The germline V gene has CDR1 MDHEN and CDR2 SYDVKM. Study findings and constraints: The study found roughly 5% of naive CD4 clonotypes shared across a handful of donors.

About this clone itself: Its matching antigen is unknown.

At the deep level, the assay was run. Libraries were prepared by immunoSEQ multiplex PCR; TCRdb keeps only in-frame clonotypes and omits some of them. The table has 2 million to 2.5 million clones, approximately 95% seen once. This clonotype was sampled from a young man in good health. The sample comprised naive CD4+ T cells sorted from blood. The sample's subset: CD45RA+ positively selected. This rearrangement joins TRBV28 to TRBJ1-4; D not certain. CDR3 sequence reads: CASIGGTNEKLFF. In DNA form, the CDR3 reads TGTGCCAGCATAGGAGGGACTAATGAAAAACTGTTTTTT. The complete variable domain, with remaining parts taken from reference TRBV28 and TRBJ1-4, reads DVKVTQSSRYLVKRTGEKVFLECVQDMDHENMFWYRQDPGLGLRLIYFSYDVKMKEKGDIPEGYSVSREKKERFSLILESASTNQTSMYLCASIGGTNEKLFFGSGTQLSVL.